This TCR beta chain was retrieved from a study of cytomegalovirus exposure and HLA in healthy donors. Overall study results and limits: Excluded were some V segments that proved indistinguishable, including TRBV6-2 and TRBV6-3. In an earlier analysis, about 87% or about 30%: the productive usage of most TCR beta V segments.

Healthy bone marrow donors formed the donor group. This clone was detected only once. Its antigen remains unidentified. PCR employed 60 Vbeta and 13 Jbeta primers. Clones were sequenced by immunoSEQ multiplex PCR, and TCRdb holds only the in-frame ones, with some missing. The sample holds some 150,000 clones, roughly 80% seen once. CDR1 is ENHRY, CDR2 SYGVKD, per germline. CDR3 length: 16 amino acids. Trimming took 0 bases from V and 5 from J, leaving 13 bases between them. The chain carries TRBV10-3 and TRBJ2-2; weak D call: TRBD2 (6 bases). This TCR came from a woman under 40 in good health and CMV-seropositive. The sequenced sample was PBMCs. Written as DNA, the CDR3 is TGTGCCATCAGTGAGTCACGGGGGAGGAGGACCGGGGAGCTGTTTTTT. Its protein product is CAISESRGRRTGELFF.